The 26 T cell receptor beta chains below were found in one sample sequenced in a study of immune evolution from preneoplasia to lung adenocarcinoma. Some clones are missing from TCRdb's copy, which holds only in-frame ones; the method was immunoSEQ multiplex PCR. The sample carries around 25,000 clones, just under 75% recorded once. Sequencing used FFPE invasive lung adenocarcinoma tissue. Receptor source: a person aged 55 to 75 with invasive lung adenocarcinoma. Some clones in this sample may be carry-over from other donors' samples.

This clone has a single count. The chain carries TRBV6-6 and TRBJ2-7, with D hard to call. This CDR3 has 12 residues. Trimming removed 5 bases at V and 0 bases at J, with 5 bases between. Per germline, CDR1 MNHNY and CDR2 SVGAGI (reference sequence). The CDR3, as DNA: TGTGCCAGCAGTCGTACCTCCTACGAGCAGTACTTC. Translating gives CASSRTSYEQYF.

V and J are TRBV4-1 and TRBJ1-5; D is perhaps TRBD1 (5 bases). The V and J ends lost 4 bases and 2 bases respectively, with 18 bases between them. CDR1 is MGHRA and CDR2 is YSYEKL in the germline V gene. The CDR3 is 17 amino acids. CDR3 DNA sequence: TGCGCCAGCAGCCCCGTTTCGGGGGGGTCGGGCAATCAGCCCCAGCATTTT. Amino acids: CASSPVSGGSGNQPQHF.

By share, this clone counts as medium-sized (0.01 to 0.1%). The chain uses TRBV18 and TRBJ2-3, with D possibly TRBD2 on 6 matching bases. V was shortened by 4 bases and J by 4 bases, with 15 bases between the two germline ends. Germline V gives CDR1 KGHSH, CDR2 LQKENI. The CDR3 is made up of 15 amino acids. CDR3 region: CASSQTESGSDTQYF. CDR3 in DNA: TGTGCCAGCTCACAGACCGAGAGCGGGTCAGATACGCAGTATTTT.

CDR3 nucleotides: TGTGCCAGCTCACCCGACTACTACGAGCAGTACTTC. Protein product: CASSPDYYEQYF. The V and J genes are TRBV18 and TRBJ2-7, with a possible D match to TRBD2 (5 bases). Trimming removed 3 bases from V and 3 bases from J, with 6 bases in between. Germline CDR1 is KGHSH and CDR2 is LQKENI. The CDR3 totals 12 residues.

CDR3 loop: CSVARWDSSTDTQYF. The CDR3 bases are TGCAGCGTTGCCCGCTGGGACAGTAGCACAGATACGCAGTATTTT. The chain is built from TRBV29-1 and TRBJ2-3, with 7 positions matching TRBD1. Trimming cost V 4 bases and J 0 bases; bases outside gene matches: 7. Germline assignment: CDR1 SQVTM and CDR2 ANQGSEA. The CDR3 runs 15 residues.

The genes are TRBV7-3 and TRBJ1-2, with D perhaps matching TRBD1 (5 bases). Germline loops: CDR1 SGHTA, CDR2 FQGTGA. V was clipped by 1 base and J by 3 bases, with 18 bases between them. The CDR3 covers 17 residues. CDR3 sequence: CASSLNPPGAGYYGYTF. CDR3 in DNA: TGTGCCAGCAGCTTAAACCCCCCCGGGGCAGGGTACTATGGCTACACCTTC.

The V and J genes are TRBV28 and TRBJ2-2; D is ambiguous. CDR1 MDHEN and CDR2 SYDVKM come from the germline V gene. Trimming removed 4 bases at V and 0 bases at J, with 12 bases between. The CDR3 has 16 amino acids. The CDR3 DNA is TGTGCCAGCAGTTCCTGGTCAGATGCGAACACCGGGGAGCTGTTTTTT. Its translation is CASSSWSDANTGELFF.

This clone occurred once. The V gene is TRBV29-1, the J gene TRBJ2-5, with 10 positions matching TRBD1. The CDR3 is 14 residues long. Losses at the gene ends were 7 bases for V and 7 bases for J; bases not matched to a gene: 12. The germline V gene encodes CDR1 SQVTM and CDR2 ANQGSEA. CDR3 in amino acids: CSGGEGQGFRTQYF. The DNA for the CDR3 is TGCAGCGGAGGGGAGGGACAGGGGTTTAGGACCCAGTACTTC.

The rearrangement uses TRBV7-8 and TRBJ2-7; D may be TRBD1 or TRBD2 (6 bases each). The CDR3 runs to 14 residues. The V gene lost 5 bases and the J gene lost 3 bases, with 14 bases spanning the gap. CDR1 and CDR2 (germline): SGHVS, FQNEAQ. In DNA, the CDR3 is TGTGCCAGCAGCCTCCGGAGGGGGGTCTACGAGCAGTACTTC. Encoded protein: CASSLRRGVYEQYF.

The chain couples TRBV2 to TRBJ2-5; a possible D gene is TRBD2 (5 bases). V lost 11 bases, J lost 0 bases, and 10 bases lay in between. The CDR3 loop spans 12 amino acids. The V gene's germline CDR1 is SNHLY and CDR2 FYNNEI. As DNA, the CDR3 is TGTGCCTGCCGGACTCACCAAGAGACCCAGTACTTC. Amino acids: CACRTHQETQYF.

For the CDR3, the DNA is TGCGCCAGCAGCCCCGACAGGGGGACGGACACCATATATTTT. Its translation: CASSPDRGTDTIYF. The V gene is TRBV5-1, the J gene TRBJ1-3; 9 bases line up with TRBD1. This CDR3 has 14 residues. V shed 4 bases and J 8 bases; nucleotides not matched to a gene: 7. Germline CDR1 reads SGHRS; CDR2 reads YFSETQ.

The CDR3 DNA reads as TGTGCCAGCAGCTCCCCTGCAGGGACAGATACGCAGTATTTT. Protein: CASSSPAGTDTQYF. This sequence joins TRBV5-4 and TRBJ2-3, with a possible D match to TRBD1 (5 bases). The CDR3 extends over 14 amino acids. With 3 bases removed from V and 3 bases from J, the gap between germline ends came to 11 bases. Germline V gene sequence: CDR1 SGHNT, CDR2 YYREEE (reference sequence). The full variable domain, its missing parts supplied by reference TRBV5-4 and TRBJ2-3, is ETGVTQSPTHLIKTRGQQVTLRCSSQSGHNTVSWYQQALGQGPQFIFQYYREEENGRGNFPPRFSGLQFPNYSSELNVNALELDDSALYLCASSSPAGTDTQYFGPGTRLTVL.

This clone was seen once. The chain carries TRBV4-2 and TRBJ2-6, with 7 bases matching TRBD1. From germline, CDR1 is LGHNA and CDR2 YNFKEQ. The length of the CDR3 is 17 residues. The junction had 3 bases not matched to a gene; V was cut back by 1 base and J by 0 bases. The CDR3 here is CASSQGDSRSGANVLTF. As DNA, the CDR3 is TGTGCCAGCAGCCAAGGGGACAGCCGCTCTGGGGCCAACGTCCTGACTTTC.

Relative to its sample, this clone is medium-sized. The rearrangement uses TRBV11-3 and TRBJ2-7, with TRBD2 matching 15 bases. V shed 8 bases and J 1 base; nucleotides not matched to a gene: 6. CDR3 size: 16 residues. The germline V gene has CDR1 SGHNT and CDR2 YENEEA. The chain's CDR3 is CASGPGTSGRSYEQYF. The CDR3 DNA reads as TGTGCCAGCGGACCCGGGACTAGCGGGAGGTCCTACGAGCAGTACTTC.

This sequence joins TRBV28 and TRBJ2-7; tentatively, D is TRBD2 (6 bases). Trimming cost V 6 bases and J 4 bases, with 22 bases left between them. This CDR3 is 16 amino acids long. From germline, CDR1 is MDHEN and CDR2 SYDVKM. The CDR3 coding sequence is TGTGCCAGCAGATCCGTGGCAGGGACTCCTACATACGAGCAGTACTTC. Protein sequence: CASRSVAGTPTYEQYF.

This chain links TRBV19 with TRBJ2-7; 7 positions agree with TRBD2. Germline V gives CDR1 LNHDA, CDR2 SQIVND (reference sequence). The CDR3 consists of 14 residues. Trimming cost V 1 base and J 3 bases; bases outside gene matches: 3. CDR3 in amino acids: CASSIGEGFYEQYF. The CDR3, as DNA: TGTGCCAGTAGTATAGGGGAGGGATTCTACGAGCAGTACTTC. Drawing the rest from reference TRBV19 and TRBJ2-7, the complete variable domain is DGGITQSPKYLFRKEGQNVTLSCEQNLNHDAMYWYRQDPGQGLRLIYYSQIVNDFQKGDIAEGYSVSREKKESFPLTVTSAQKNPTAFYLCASSIGEGFYEQYFGPGTRLTVT.

The V gene is TRBV11-2, the J gene TRBJ2-3; no clear D. The V end lost 6 bases, the J end lost 4 bases, and 14 bases lay between the germline ends. The CDR3 length is 14 residues. The V gene's germline CDR1 is SGHAT and CDR2 FQNNGV. CDR3 region: CASRAWGGSDTQYF. The CDR3 nucleotides are TGTGCCAGCAGGGCCTGGGGTGGGTCAGATACGCAGTATTTT.

The chain has TRBV7-9 and TRBJ2-5, with 16 bases fitting TRBD2. Germline-derived CDR1 and CDR2 are SEHNR and FQNEAQ (reference sequence). CDR3 length equals 16 residues. V was pared by 5 bases and J by 4 bases, with 4 bases of the junction left unmatched. The CDR3 bases are TGTGCCAGCAGCCCTGGGACTAGCGGGAGGGGAGAGACCCAGTACTTC. Encoded protein: CASSPGTSGRGETQYF.

This clone has only a few counts. This sequence joins TRBV5-1 and TRBJ2-1, with 16 bases fitting TRBD2. This CDR3 is built from 18 residues. Germline lookup yields CDR1 SGHRS and CDR2 YFSETQ. V was pared by 1 base and J by 8 bases, with 9 bases of the junction left unmatched. The CDR3 sequence: CASSLKPPGLAGGDEQFF. DNA of the CDR3: TGCGCCAGCAGCTTGAAACCCCCGGGACTAGCGGGAGGGGATGAGCAGTTCTTC.

The chain combines TRBV28 with TRBJ2-5; tentative D call: TRBD1 (6 bases). CDR1 is MDHEN and CDR2 is SYDVKM in the germline V gene. This CDR3 comprises 15 residues. V lost 3 bases and J lost 1, with 12 bases in between. CDR3 sequence (DNA): TGTGCCAGCAGTTTCTCTCGCAGGGGCCAAGAGACCCAGTACTTC. This codes for CASSFSRRGQETQYF.

This chain uses TRBV12-5 with TRBJ1-1; 7 bases fit TRBD1. The germline V gene encodes CDR1 LGHNT and CDR2 FRNRAP. The CDR3 extends over 14 amino acids. Trimming took 1 base from V and 6 from J; bases not matched to a gene: 5. The CDR3: CASGLGQGWAEAFF. The CDR3, as DNA: TGTGCTAGTGGTTTGGGACAGGGATGGGCTGAAGCTTTCTTT.

V usage is TRBV28 and J usage is TRBJ1-5, with TRBD1 matching over 8 bases. Germline assignment: CDR1 MDHEN and CDR2 SYDVKM. Unmatched junction bases numbered 8, after V lost 6 bases and J lost 7 bases. This CDR3 has 14 amino acids. This CDR3 reads CASRLDRAWQPQHF. As DNA, the CDR3 is TGTGCCAGCAGGTTGGACAGGGCCTGGCAGCCCCAGCATTTT.

This chain uses TRBV7-9 with TRBJ2-5; D is ambiguous. Trimming left V 4 bases short and J 5 bases short, with 8 bases between. The CDR3 is made up of 12 amino acids. CDR1 is SEHNR, CDR2 FQNEAQ, per germline (reference sequence). The CDR3 DNA reads as TGTGCCAGCAGCTCCCTGGCGGAGACCCAGTACTTC. Translated, it gives CASSSLAETQYF. The whole variable domain, filled in from reference TRBV7-9 and TRBJ2-5, reads DTGVSQNPRHKITKRGQNVTFRCDPISEHNRLYWYRQTLGQGPEFLTYFQNEAQLEKSRLLSDRFSAERPKGSFSTLEIQRTEQGDSAMYLCASSSLAETQYFGPGTRLLVL.

The chain joins TRBV5-4 to TRBJ2-7; TRBD1 aligns across 8 bases. The germline V gene encodes CDR1 SGHNT and CDR2 YYREEE (reference sequence). J lost 5 bases, V lost 3 bases, and 10 bases had no gene match. CDR3 length: 15 residues. The CDR3 here is CASSSQDREIHEQYF. DNA of the CDR3: TGTGCCAGCAGCTCCCAGGACAGGGAGATCCACGAGCAGTACTTC.

The gene calls are TRBV6-6 and TRBJ1-5, with no clear D. CDR3 size: 13 residues. Trimming removed 5 bases from V and 6 bases from J, with 11 bases in between. From germline, CDR1 is MNHNY and CDR2 SVGAGI (reference sequence). The CDR3 DNA is TGTGCCAGCAGTCCACGTACGGGTCAGCCCCAGCATTTT. It is translated as CASSPRTGQPQHF.

The CDR3 here is CASSLWVSGYGANVLTF. DNA for the CDR3: TGCGCCAGCAGCTTGTGGGTGTCGGGCTACGGGGCCAACGTCCTGACTTTC. The gene calls are TRBV5-1 and TRBJ2-6; D is unresolved. The CDR3 is made up of 17 amino acids. Germline V gene sequence: CDR1 SGHRS, CDR2 YFSETQ. V shed 1 base and J shed 4 bases, with 15 bases lying between them.